This T cell receptor beta chain was captured by sequencing in a study of blood T cell repertoires in COVID-19 (dated by TCRdb to about 2020). For the wider study: Samples from collaborators originated in the United States, Italy and Spain and spanned both the acute and convalescent phases of COVID-19. Samples came from the ongoing ImmuneRACE study (first 160 participants) plus 1,254 subjects from 6 global collaborators. Subjects who had been exposed to COVID-19, were actively infected with it, or had recovered from it provided the deeply sampled blood TCRbeta repertoires that made up the dataset. The prospective study material was composed of cDNA or gDNA derived from T cells, B-cell-depleted T cells, or PBMCs. Where HLA class I and class II types were available, the types were taken from metadata supplied by the sample provider, not from assay-based typing. The repertoires were released in a freely available public database meant as a resource for research on the immune response to SARS-CoV-2. Sample metadata almost always included a de-identified subject ID, COVID-19 status, age in years and sex. Overall results and qualifications from the work: Clinical and demographic metadata were provided uncurated, with the amount varying by source and participant.

The CDR3 covers 15 residues, taking in both the cysteine and the phenylalanine. The CDR3 DNA has 45 bases and is translated from base 1. V and J are truncated by 5 bases and 5 bases respectively, leaving an intervening sequence of 18 bases. As encoded in the germline V gene, CDR1 is SGHTA while CDR2 is FQGNSA. The immunoSEQ Assay, a bias-controlled multiplex PCR, was used to amplify TCRbeta CDR3 regions from genomic DNA. The authors' pipeline ran thus. The number of nucleated cells in each sample was estimated by amplification of reference gene primers within the assay. Sequence reads were collapsed and filtered to measure the absolute abundance of every unique TCRbeta CDR3 rearrangement. For each sample, productive Simpson clonality was calculated by taking the square root of Simpson's diversity index across productive rearrangements. TCRdb provides this immuneACCESS table in a form limited to in-frame rearrangements. Some clones are lacking; in checked studies, under half of them reflect an unresolved V gene, and why the rest are absent is not known. That table furnishes V, J and clone size, whereas the DNA furnished D and trimming. The sample profile shows 270,000 or so clones; roughly 93% of them were found once. The ten largest clones represent 2.3% of the sample.

A word on this clone: It lacks a known antigen. The record has no base qualities; no much larger clone is one base away.

Participants in the prospective study were enrolled through a virtual design, were aged roughly 18 to 90 years, and lived in approximately 25 United States geographic areas. In the prospective study, cohorts were assigned on the basis of participant-reported clinical history obtained from a screening survey and a study questionnaire. Mobile phlebotomists in the prospective study collected whole blood, serum and a nasopharyngeal or oropharyngeal swab from every participant. Participants in the prospective study had the option to provide additional blood draws and questionnaires over a roughly 2-month period. Prospective study blood samples were shipped either frozen or at room temperature before DNA extraction.

The sequence joins TRBV7-2 to TRBJ2-5, with TRBD2 perhaps the D gene, on 6 matching bases. The sequence was obtained from a woman in her forties with acute COVID-19. The sample comprised PBMCs or T cells enriched from blood (not recorded which). The nucleotide sequence reads as follows: TGTGCCAGCAGCAGCGGAGGGTTTACCGCCGAGACCCAGTACTTC. This translates into CASSSGGFTAETQYF.